This T cell receptor beta chain was documented in a study of blood T cell repertoires in COVID-19. Produced via immunoSEQ multiplex PCR; TCRdb's table is partial and in-frame only. Of about 370,000 clones in the sample, roughly 89% were seen once. The ends were cut back, 7 bases at V and 5 bases at J, with 17 bases in the middle. CDR3 length: 14 amino acids. CDR1 SNHLY and CDR2 FYNNEI come from the germline V gene. Individuals aged roughly 18 to 100 years were recruited from 24 US areas. Sequencing was carried out using PBMCs or T cells enriched from blood (not recorded which). This TCR derives from a woman in her 30s who had recovered from COVID-19. The V and J genes are TRBV2 and TRBJ2-5, with D possibly TRBD2 on 5 matching bases. CDR3 amino acids: CASTLALLRETQYF. CDR3 coding DNA: TGTGCCAGCACGTTAGCGTTGCTGCGGGAGACCCAGTACTTC.